This passage covers 10 T cell receptor beta chains from one sample sequenced in a study of shared clonotypes between healthy human individuals. The naive CD8 population came from CD45RO-negative cells selected for CCR7, without terminally differentiated effector memory CD45RA+ cells. Clones were sequenced by immunoSEQ multiplex PCR, and TCRdb holds only the in-frame ones, with some missing. Counted here are roughly 2.1 million clones, roughly 91% occurring once; the ten biggest clones make up 1.5% to 2%. Sequencing used naive CD8+ T cells from PBMCs. These receptors were obtained from a man younger than 35 in good health. Some clones in this sample may be carry-over from other donors' samples.

V and J are TRBV29-1 and TRBJ2-5, with TRBD1 as a possible D gene (5 bases). The J call is uncertain, as TRBJ2-7 better fits the DNA end. There are 12 residues in the CDR3. CDR1 and CDR2 from the germline V gene are SQVTM and ANQGSEA. CDR3 DNA sequence: TGCAGCGTGGGCGCAGGGTCCTACGAGCAGTACTTC. It specifies CSVGAGSYEQYF.

With regard to this clone: The same CDR3 arises from other DNA sequences in this sample as well. CDR3 sequence reads: CASRNRGSYEQYF. CDR3 bases: TGTGCCAGCAGAAACCGGGGCTCCTACGAGCAGTACTTC. The chain uses TRBV28 and TRBJ2-7, with D tentatively TRBD2 (5 bases). The CDR3 sequence is 13 residues long. In germline, CDR1 is MDHEN, CDR2 SYDVKM. The V end was cut by 6 bases, the J end by 0 bases, with 9 bases between.

This chain links TRBV29-1 with TRBJ2-3; a weak D match, TRBD1 (6 bases). The CDR3 runs 14 residues. Germline assignment: CDR1 SQVTM and CDR2 ANQGSEA. As DNA, the CDR3 is TGCGCCCTCTTGGGGGCAGCTAGCACAGATACGCAGTATTTT. This gives the protein CALLGAASTDTQYF.

The chain uses TRBV5-6 and TRBJ2-1, with D uncertain. V was trimmed by 4 bases and J by 8 bases, leaving 10 bases between them. There are 12 residues in the CDR3. Germline assignment: CDR1 SGHDT and CDR2 YYEEEE. The CDR3 loop reads CASSEVAHEQFF. As DNA, the CDR3 is TGTGCCAGCAGCGAGGTGGCCCATGAGCAGTTCTTC.

The rearrangement links TRBV10-3 to TRBJ2-1; D perhaps matches TRBD1 (6 bases). V shed 0 bases and J shed 9 bases, with 6 bases lying between them. Germline V gives CDR1 ENHRY, CDR2 SYGVKD. CDR3 length equals 12 residues. CDR3 bases: TGTGCCATCAGTGAGTCGGGGGCTGAGCAGTTCTTC. Protein sequence: CAISESGAEQFF.

V gene TRBV28 combines with J gene TRBJ2-4; 9 bases line up with TRBD2. Germline V gene lookup returns CDR1 MDHEN and CDR2 SYDVKM. With V trimmed by 5 bases and J by 7 bases, 3 bases remained unmatched. The CDR3 loop spans 13 amino acids. CDR3 DNA: TGTGCCAGCAGTAGCGGGAGGAGGAACATTCAGTACTTC. This gives the protein CASSSGRRNIQYF.

Comment on this clone: This CDR3 is also generated by other DNA sequences in the sample. V usage is TRBV9 and J usage is TRBJ2-2; D is unclear. The CDR3 is 14 amino acids. Germline assignment: CDR1 SGDLS and CDR2 YYNGEE. The V and J ends lost 5 bases and 4 bases respectively, with 12 bases between them. CDR3 coding DNA: TGTGCCAGCAGTGGGCAAGGTTCCACCGGGGAGCTGTTTTTT. Translating gives CASSGQGSTGELFF.

The CDR3 nucleotides are TGTGCCAGCAGCCCCCCGGGGCCGCAAGAGACCCAGTACTTC. This translates into CASSPPGPQETQYF. The V and J genes are TRBV9 and TRBJ2-5; D possibly uses TRBD1 or TRBD2 (5 bases each). The length of the CDR3 is 14 residues. V lost 4 bases to trimming and J lost 2 bases, with 12 bases between them. From germline, CDR1 is SGDLS and CDR2 YYNGEE.

The V gene is TRBV30, the J gene TRBJ1-2; the D is unclear. This CDR3 has 14 amino acids. The germline V gene has CDR1 GTSNPN and CDR2 SVGIG (reference sequence). Trimming removed 1 base at V and 0 bases at J, with 9 bases between. CDR3 amino acids: CAWSGLPANYGYTF. The CDR3 DNA follows: TGTGCCTGGAGTGGGCTTCCCGCTAACTATGGCTACACCTTC.

This clone was seen a single time. J is TRBJ2-7 and V is TRBV6-5; tentatively, D is TRBD2 (5 bases). The CDR3 has 14 amino acids. Germline CDR1 is MNHEY and CDR2 is SVGAGI. V was trimmed by 2 bases and J by 3 bases, leaving 11 bases between them. The CDR3 DNA sequence: TGTGCCAGCAGTTACAGCGGCAGGCTCTACGAGCAGTACTTC. Translated, it gives CASSYSGRLYEQYF.